Below, 24 T cell receptor beta chains from the same sample are listed, as sequenced in a study of molecular identifiers for immune sequencing clone quantification. Via MiXCR, TCRdb re-called the PCR reads, giving one row per CDR3 protein. The sample yields hundreds of thousands of distinct CDR3 sequences, around 25% seen once. Sequencing input: naive CD8+ T cells from blood, with Jurkat cell RNA spiked in. The subset is: FACS-sorted CD8+CD4-CCR7+CD45RA+ naive T cells. The source is a human donor in good health. Some libraries in this study had Jurkat cell RNA spiked in.

This clonotype was detected a few times. The chain recombines TRBV29-1 with TRBJ2-1, with TRBD2 identical over 11 bases. The CDR3 contains 15 residues. CDR1 SQVTM and CDR2 ANQGSEA come from the germline V gene. With 6 bases clipped from V and 4 bases from J, the junction kept 8 bases outside the gene matches. The DNA of the CDR3 is TGCAGCGTCGAACTAGCGGGAGTTTCGTACAATGAGCAGTTCTTC. Protein product: CSVELAGVSYNEQFF.

This clonotype was seen ten or more times. This chain uses TRBV28 with TRBJ2-7, with D uncertain. Looked up from germline, CDR1 is MDHEN and CDR2 is SYDVKM. Between the trimmed V and J ends, which lost 2 bases and 5 bases, there was a span of 7 bases. This CDR3 region has 12 residues. CDR3 region: CASSLLLNEQYF. CDR3 nucleotides: TGTGCCAGCAGTTTACTCCTCAACGAGCAGTACTTC.

A word on this clonotype: This clone may be a read error of a much larger clone one base away. The genes are TRBV12-3 or TRBV12-4 and TRBJ1-1, with D possibly matching TRBD1 (5 bases). CDR3 length equals 14 residues. Between the trimmed V and J ends, which lost 5 bases and 4 bases, there was a span of 14 bases. This chain's CDR3 is CASSTRVDATEAFF. The CDR3 nucleotides are TGTGCCAGCAGTACCAGGGTTGATGCCACTGAAGCTTTCTTT.

This clonotype was seen more than once but under ten times. The genes are TRBV10-3 and TRBJ1-2; D not certain. The CDR3 runs to 13 residues. CDR1 and CDR2 (germline): ENHRY, SYGVKD. Trimming pared 6 bases from V and 1 base from J, leaving 9 bases between. The CDR3 bases are TGTGCCATCAGAGAAAGCCTTAACTATGGCTACACCTTC. Amino acids: CAIRESLNYGYTF.

This clonotype has a single count. Being one base from a much bigger clone, this may be a read error. The gene calls are TRBV4-1 and TRBJ1-1; 8 nucleotides line up with TRBD1. The CDR3 is 14 residues long. Germline CDR1 is MGHRA and CDR2 is YSYEKL. The DNA for the CDR3 is TGCGCCAGCAGTTCGAACAGGGGGGTTACTGAAGCTCTCTTT. It specifies CASSSNRGVTEALF.

In this sample, this clonotype turned up a few times. The chain couples TRBV9 to TRBJ2-7, with D unresolved. CDR3 size: 14 residues. Trimming pared 4 bases from V and 0 bases from J, leaving 11 bases between. Germline V gives CDR1 SGDLS, CDR2 YYNGEE. The CDR3: CASSPPRNSYEQYF. CDR3 sequence (DNA): TGTGCCAGCAGCCCCCCCCGGAACTCCTACGAGCAGTACTTC.

On this clonotype: This may be a read error, as it is one base from a much larger clone. The J gene is TRBJ2-7, the V gene TRBV20-1; tentative D call: TRBD2 (5 bases). V shed 4 bases and J shed 3 bases, with 16 bases lying between them. This CDR3 is 14 amino acids long. Germline CDR1 and CDR2: DFQATT and SNEGSKA (reference sequence). The CDR3 here is CSAKSFGIDYEQYF. DNA for the CDR3: TGCAGTGCTAAGTCATTCGGGATCGACTACGAGCAGTACTTC.

This clonotype came up many times. This chain joins TRBV4-1 and TRBJ2-5; possibly TRBD1 or TRBD2 for D (7 bases each). The V end lost 1 base, the J end lost 5 bases, and 11 bases lay between the germline ends. Germline V gives CDR1 MGHRA, CDR2 YSYEKL. The CDR3 spans 14 residues. The CDR3 sequence: CASSQAGGQETQYF. The CDR3 nucleotides are TGCGCCAGCAGCCAAGCGGGGGGACAGGAGACCCAGTACTTC.

Worth noting for this clonotype: This sequence may be a read error, since a much larger clone differs from it by one base. The chain uses TRBV4-3 and TRBJ2-7; 8 bases are shared with TRBD2. The CDR3 has 16 amino acids. The V gene's germline CDR1 is LGHNA and CDR2 YSLEER. CDR3 nucleotide sequence: TGCGCCAGCAGCCAAGATAGGAGCGGGAGCTCCTACGAGCAGCACTTC. Translated, it gives CASSQDRSGSSYEQHF.

As for this clonotype: The final CDR3 position lacks the conserved phenylalanine or tryptophan, pointing to a likely read error. The chain has TRBV28 and TRBJ2-7; TRBD1 is a possible D gene (6 bases). Judging by the DNA end, TRBJ2-5 fits better; the J call may be wrong. The CDR3 loop spans 12 amino acids. Germline CDR1 reads MDHEN; CDR2 reads SYDVKM. The CDR3 DNA is TGTGCCAGCAGTTCAGGGGCCGGGACCCAGTACTCC. Translated, it gives CASSSGAGTQYS.

Ten or more counts support this clonotype. V and J are TRBV6-6 and TRBJ1-1, with no clear D. Germline V CDR1 and CDR2: MNHNY, SVGAGI (reference sequence). The V end lost 11 bases, the J end lost 4 bases, and 11 bases lay between the germline ends. The CDR3 contains 11 residues. The CDR3 coding sequence is TGTGCCGCCGTGCGTGCCACTGAAGCTTTCTTT. It codes for CAAVRATEAFF.

As for this clonotype: It may be a read error: a sequence one base away is much more abundant. V usage is TRBV7-6 and J usage is TRBJ2-2; 11 positions match TRBD2. This CDR3 region has 20 residues. CDR1 and CDR2 (germline): SGHVS, FNYEAQ. Germline trimming cut 5 bases from V and 1 base from J; bases unmatched to any gene: 15. The CDR3 reads CASSPLPGLAVGENTGELFF. CDR3 bases: TGTGCCAGCAGCCCACTTCCGGGACTAGCGGTAGGAGAGAACACCGGGGAGCTGTTTTTT. The full variable domain, with the rest looked up from reference TRBV7-6 and TRBJ2-2, is GAGVSQSPRYKVTKRGQDVALRCDPISGHVSLYWYRQALGQGPEFLTYFNYEAQQDKSGLPNDRFSAERPEGSISTLTIQRTEQRDSAMYRCASSPLPGLAVGENTGELFFGEGSRLTVL.

This clonotype was seen at least ten times. The chain recombines TRBV28 with TRBJ2-7; a possible D gene is TRBD1 (5 bases). CDR3 length equals 16 residues. V shed 8 bases and J shed 5 bases, with 25 bases lying between them. Germline V gene sequence: CDR1 MDHEN, CDR2 SYDVKM. The DNA for the CDR3 is TGTGCCAGCGGGGTTAAGCTAGGGGCTAGGAGCGACGAGCAGTACTTC. Translating gives CASGVKLGARSDEQYF.

This clonotype was observed at least ten times. The V gene is TRBV30, the J gene TRBJ2-1; 10 nucleotides match TRBD2. V was pared by 3 bases and J by 6 bases, with 2 bases of the junction left unmatched. Germline V gene data show CDR1 as GTSNPN and CDR2 as SVGIG (reference sequence). This CDR3 has 13 amino acids. The CDR3 DNA reads TGTGCCTGGAGACTAGCGGGAACCAATGAGCAGTTCTTC. This codes for CAWRLAGTNEQFF.

On this clonotype: Since a much larger clone is just one base distant, this may be a read error. The genes are TRBV28 and TRBJ2-3, with a tentative D call TRBD2 (6 bases). Germline V gives CDR1 MDHEN, CDR2 SYDVKM. With 3 bases removed from V and 8 bases from J, the gap between germline ends came to 15 bases. This CDR3 is 14 amino acids long. CDR3 nucleotides: TGTGCCAGCAGTTTCTCGTCTCGGGGAGGTACGCAGTATTTT. This sequence encodes CASSFSSRGGTQYF.

In the case of this clonotype: A read error is possible here, since a much larger clone lies one base away. The chain uses TRBV27 and TRBJ2-7; 12 nucleotides agree with TRBD1. This CDR3 is 13 amino acids long. Germline V gene data show CDR1 as MNHEY and CDR2 as SMNVEV (reference sequence). CDR3: CAGSWDRGREQYF. Here the CDR3 DNA reads TGTGCCGGCAGTTGGGACAGGGGGCGTGAGCAGTACTTC.

With respect to this clonotype: No conserved phenylalanine or tryptophan is present at the end of the CDR3, so a read error is the likely explanation. The V and J genes are TRBV4-3 and TRBJ2-1, with D tentatively TRBD2 (5 bases). This CDR3 is built from 16 residues. CDR1 and CDR2 (germline): LGHNA, YSLEER. Deletions cut 0 bases from V and 0 bases from J, with 9 bases between. This CDR3 is CASSQDGSNSYNEQFL. The CDR3, as DNA: TGCGCCAGCAGCCAAGATGGGAGTAACTCCTACAATGAGCAGTTCCTC.

J is TRBJ2-5 and V is TRBV3-1; 8 bases are a match to TRBD2. Germline V gene data show CDR1 as LGHDT and CDR2 as YNNKEL (reference sequence). The V and J ends lost 6 bases and 5 bases, in that order; junction bases with no gene match: 8. The CDR3 is 14 residues long. CDR3 loop: CASREGLVDETQYF. CDR3 nucleotides: TGTGCCAGCAGGGAGGGACTAGTCGACGAGACCCAGTACTTC.

This clonotype was detected ten times or more. An end of the junction differs from the germline gene, which may be a read error. The rearrangement links TRBV7-8 to TRBJ2-7, with D hard to call. Per the germline V gene, CDR1 is SGHVS and CDR2 is FQNEAQ. CDR3 size: 14 residues. The CDR3 DNA reads as TGCGCCAGCAGCTTGGGTGGCAGATCCTACGAGCAGTACTTC. Encoded protein: CASSLGGRSYEQYF.

This clonotype was seen many times. The DNA for the CDR3 is TGTGCCAGCAGGTCCCCGCGGTTGAACACTGAAGCTTTCTTT. Protein: CASRSPRLNTEAFF. The gene calls are TRBV28 and TRBJ1-1; D is unresolved. This CDR3 contains 14 residues. V was cut by 6 bases and J by 0 bases, with 11 bases left in between. Germline loops: CDR1 MDHEN, CDR2 SYDVKM. Full variable domain (missing parts from reference TRBV28 and TRBJ1-1): DVKVTQSSRYLVKRTGEKVFLECVQDMDHENMFWYRQDPGLGLRLIYFSYDVKMKEKGDIPEGYSVSREKKERFSLILESASTNQTSMYLCASRSPRLNTEAFFGQGTRLTVV.

The table lists this clonotype with many counts. The chain recombines TRBV20-1 with TRBJ1-5; D remains ambiguous. The V end was cut by 3 bases, the J end by 11 bases, with 11 bases between. The CDR3 runs 11 residues. Germline assignment: CDR1 DFQATT and CDR2 SNEGSKA (reference sequence). The CDR3 loop reads CSARIIGTQHF. The DNA of the CDR3 is TGCAGTGCTAGGATCATCGGGACCCAGCATTTT.

The V gene is TRBV19, the J gene TRBJ2-1; tentatively, D is TRBD1 or TRBD2 (5 bases each). The CDR3 contains 14 residues. Trimming stripped 3 bases from V and 8 bases from J, with 14 bases between. CDR1 and CDR2 (germline): LNHDA, SQIVND (reference sequence). The CDR3 loop is CASSIRMGVHEQFF. The DNA of the CDR3 is TGTGCCAGTAGTATTCGAATGGGGGTCCATGAGCAGTTCTTC.

Only a few counts were recorded for this clonotype. The genes are TRBV7-9 and TRBJ2-1, with 8 bases that match TRBD1. The germline V gene has CDR1 SEHNR and CDR2 FQNEAQ (reference sequence). The CDR3 has 15 amino acids. J was trimmed by 2 bases and V by 6 bases; bases with no gene match: 6. In DNA, the CDR3 is TGTGCCAGCAGACCAGGGGGCCAGCCCTACAATGAGCAGTTCTTC. Its translation is CASRPGGQPYNEQFF.

This clonotype was counted many times. The rearrangement joins TRBV29-1 to TRBJ2-7, with 10 nucleotides matching TRBD2. V was pared by 6 bases and J by 2 bases, with 4 bases of the junction left unmatched. Germline V gene sequence: CDR1 SQVTM, CDR2 ANQGSEA. The CDR3 extends over 13 amino acids. The CDR3 is CSVASGGAYEQYF. CDR3 DNA: TGCAGCGTAGCTAGCGGGGGAGCCTACGAGCAGTACTTC.